Sequencing of this TCR beta chain was carried out in a study of shared clonotypes between healthy human individuals. Losses at the gene ends were 2 bases for V and 4 bases for J; bases not matched to a gene: 12. Germline V CDR1 and CDR2: KGHSH, LQKENI. The CDR3 has 18 residues. Produced via immunoSEQ multiplex PCR; TCRdb's table is partial and in-frame only. The repertoire holds roughly 640,000 clones, with more than 95% as singletons. What was sequenced was naive CD4+ T cells sorted from blood. The subset denotes: CD45RA+ positively selected. This receptor was identified in a woman aged 25 to 39 in good health. This chain connects TRBV18 to TRBJ2-5; 11 bases are shared with TRBD2. As DNA, the CDR3 is TGTGCCAGCTCACCAGACCCCCGACTAGCGGGATTGGGAGAGACCCAGTACTTC. This codes for CASSPDPRLAGLGETQYF.